Below, one TCR beta chain is given with its context. The germline CDR1 and CDR2 sequences are SGDLS and YYNGEE. Deletions cut 0 bases from V and 0 bases from J, with 12 bases between. CDR3 size: 16 residues. The data belong to a study of blood T cell repertoires in COVID-19. Background on the study: The origin of the acute and convalescent COVID-19 samples was the United States, Italy and Spain. In each case, the material was cDNA or gDNA derived from T cells, B-cell-depleted T cells, or PBMCs.

In the original analysis: Reference gene primer amplification gave nucleated cell count estimates. Clones were sequenced by immunoSEQ multiplex PCR, and TCRdb holds only the in-frame ones, with some missing. V, J and clone size are those of that table, while D and trimming were read from the DNA. The table includes 100,000 or so clones, around 87% detected once. This TCR was recovered from a woman in her twenties or thirties with acute or convalescent COVID-19. The specimen was peripheral blood. This chain links TRBV9 with TRBJ1-2; D is ambiguous. CDR3 residues: CASSVGHVAANYGYTF. Written as DNA, the CDR3 is TGTGCCAGCAGCGTAGGTCATGTCGCAGCTAACTATGGCTACACCTTC. The variable domain in full, with the rest retrieved from reference TRBV9 and TRBJ1-2, is DSGVTQTPKHLITATGQRVTLRCSPRSGDLSVYWYQQSLDQGLQFLIQYYNGEERAKGNILERFSAQQFPDLHSELNLSSLELGDSALYFCASSVGHVAANYGYTFGSGTRLTVV.